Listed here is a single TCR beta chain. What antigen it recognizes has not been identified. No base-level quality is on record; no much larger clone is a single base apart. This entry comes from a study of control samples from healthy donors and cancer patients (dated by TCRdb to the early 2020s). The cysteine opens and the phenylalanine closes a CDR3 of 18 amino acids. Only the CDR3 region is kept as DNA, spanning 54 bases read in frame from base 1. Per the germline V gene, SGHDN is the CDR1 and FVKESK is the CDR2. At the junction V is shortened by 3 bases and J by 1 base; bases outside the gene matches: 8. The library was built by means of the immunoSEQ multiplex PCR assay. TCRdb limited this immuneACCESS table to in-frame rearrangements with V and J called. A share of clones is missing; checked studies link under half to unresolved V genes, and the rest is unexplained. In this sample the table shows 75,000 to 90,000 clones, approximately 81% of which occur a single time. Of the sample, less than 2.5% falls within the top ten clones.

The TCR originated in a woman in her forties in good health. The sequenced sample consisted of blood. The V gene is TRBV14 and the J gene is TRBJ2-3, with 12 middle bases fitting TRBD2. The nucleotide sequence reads TGTGCCAGCAGCCACAAACCCTGGACTAGCGGGGGCACAGATACGCAGTATTTT. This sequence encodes CASSHKPWTSGGTDTQYF.